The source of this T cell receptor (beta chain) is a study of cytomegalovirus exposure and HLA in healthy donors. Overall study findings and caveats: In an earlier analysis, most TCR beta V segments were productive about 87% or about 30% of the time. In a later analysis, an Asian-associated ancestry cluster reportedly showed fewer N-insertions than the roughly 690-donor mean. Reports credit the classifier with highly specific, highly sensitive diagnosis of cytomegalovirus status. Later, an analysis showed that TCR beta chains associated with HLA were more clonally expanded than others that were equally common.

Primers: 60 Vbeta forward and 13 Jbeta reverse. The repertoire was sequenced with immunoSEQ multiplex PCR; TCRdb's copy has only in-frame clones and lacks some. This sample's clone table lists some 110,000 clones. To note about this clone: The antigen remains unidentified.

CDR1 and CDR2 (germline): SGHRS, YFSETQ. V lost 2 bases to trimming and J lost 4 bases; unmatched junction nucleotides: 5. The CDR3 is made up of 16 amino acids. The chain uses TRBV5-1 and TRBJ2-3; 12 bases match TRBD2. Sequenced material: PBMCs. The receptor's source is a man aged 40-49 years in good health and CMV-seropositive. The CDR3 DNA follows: TGCGCCAGCAGCTTCGGACTAGCGGGATCAGCAGATACGCAGTATTTT. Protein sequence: CASSFGLAGSADTQYF.